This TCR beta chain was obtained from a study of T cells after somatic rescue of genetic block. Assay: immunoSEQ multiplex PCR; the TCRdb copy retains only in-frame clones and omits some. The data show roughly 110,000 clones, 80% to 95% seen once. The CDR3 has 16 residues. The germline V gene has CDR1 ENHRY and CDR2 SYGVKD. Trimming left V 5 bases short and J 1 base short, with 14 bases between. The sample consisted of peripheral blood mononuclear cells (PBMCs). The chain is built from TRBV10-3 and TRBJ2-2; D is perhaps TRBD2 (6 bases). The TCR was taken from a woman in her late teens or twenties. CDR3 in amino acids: CAISRKEGQNTGELFF. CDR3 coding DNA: TGTGCCATCAGTCGTAAGGAGGGGCAGAACACCGGGGAGCTGTTTTTT.